One and the same sample provided the 28 T cell receptor beta chains below, sequenced in a study of cytomegalovirus exposure and HLA in healthy donors. PCR involved 60 Vbeta and 13 Jbeta primers. Measured with immunoSEQ multiplex PCR; TCRdb has only the in-frame clones, and not every one. The table lists roughly 150,000 clones, roughly 80% of them singletons. The sample taken for sequencing was PBMCs. The receptor set was obtained from a male donor in good health and CMV-seronegative.

V and J are TRBV10-3 and TRBJ2-6, with 8 bases matching TRBD2. V was pared by 3 bases and J by 2 bases, with 12 bases of the junction left unmatched. The germline CDR1 and CDR2 sequences are ENHRY and SYGVKD. This CDR3 has 19 residues. CDR3 nucleotide sequence: TGTGCCATCAGTGACCTTACGGGGGGGACCATACCTGGGGCCAACGTCCTGACTTTC. Translated: CAISDLTGGTIPGANVLTF.

The chain employs TRBV11-2 and TRBJ1-2; the D gene is possibly TRBD1 (6 bases). CDR1 and CDR2 from the germline V gene are SGHAT and FQNNGV. This CDR3 spans 15 amino acids. Trimming took off 5 bases at V and 6 bases at J, with 19 bases between the two ends. CDR3 DNA: TGTGCCAGCAGCGCACGACCCCGGGACATGAATGGCTACACCTTC. This sequence encodes CASSARPRDMNGYTF. Based on the CDR3 plus reference TRBV11-2 and TRBJ1-2, the full variable domain is EAGVAQSPRYKIIEKRQSVAFWCNPISGHATLYWYQQILGQGPKLLIQFQNNGVVDDSQLPKDRFSAERLKGVDSTLKIQPAKLEDSAVYLCASSARPRDMNGYTFGSGTRLTVV.

This clone has a single count. The chain combines TRBV4-1 with TRBJ1-4; a possible D gene is TRBD1 (5 bases). This CDR3 has 15 amino acids. The V and J ends lost 0 bases and 3 bases respectively, with 8 bases between them. Germline CDR1 is MGHRA and CDR2 is YSYEKL. CDR3 loop: CASSQDSGANEKLFF. The CDR3 DNA is TGCGCCAGCAGCCAAGACTCGGGGGCTAATGAAAAACTGTTTTTT.

This clone was recorded only once. J is TRBJ2-7 and V is TRBV10-2; 9 positions agree with TRBD1. From germline, CDR1 is WSHSY and CDR2 SAAADI. The junction had 7 bases not matched to a gene; V was cut back by 6 bases and J by 4 bases. The CDR3 extends over 14 amino acids. CDR3 nucleotide sequence: TGCGCCAGCAGGGTAGGACAGGGGTATTACGAGCAGTACTTC. Amino acids: CASRVGQGYYEQYF.

The chain combines TRBV10-1 with TRBJ1-4, with D possibly matching TRBD1 (5 bases). Trimming removed 6 bases at V and 0 bases at J, with 8 bases between. This CDR3 has 14 residues. CDR1 and CDR2 from the germline V gene are WNHNN and SYGVQD (reference sequence). CDR3 nucleotides: TGCGCCAGCAGCTGGACAACAACTAATGAAAAACTGTTTTTT. It translates to CASSWTTTNEKLFF.

CDR3 region: CASSGVGRPYNEQFF. CDR3 sequence (DNA): TGCGCCAGCAGTGGTGTGGGGCGCCCCTACAATGAGCAGTTCTTC. The chain couples TRBV10-1 to TRBJ2-1, with a tentative D call TRBD1 (5 bases). The germline V and J ends were trimmed by 4 bases and 2 bases, with 12 bases remaining between them. This CDR3 is built from 15 residues. CDR1 and CDR2 from the germline V gene are WNHNN and SYGVQD (reference sequence).

The chain uses TRBV9 and TRBJ1-5, with D unclear. CDR1 SGDLS and CDR2 YYNGEE come from the germline V gene. V lost 0 bases, J lost 5 bases, and 12 bases lay in between. This CDR3 has 15 residues. The CDR3 DNA reads TGTGCCAGCAGCGTAGAGAGTGACTTATATCAGCCCCAGCATTTT. It encodes CASSVESDLYQPQHF. Full variable domain (rest looked up from reference TRBV9 and TRBJ1-5): DSGVTQTPKHLITATGQRVTLRCSPRSGDLSVYWYQQSLDQGLQFLIQYYNGEERAKGNILERFSAQQFPDLHSELNLSSLELGDSALYFCASSVESDLYQPQHFGDGTRLSIL.

CDR3 sequence (DNA): TGTGCCAGCAGTGAATCAGGGGGCCTCGGAAACACCATATATTTT. It translates to CASSESGGLGNTIYF. The rearrangement uses TRBV6-1 and TRBJ1-3, with TRBD1 identical over 8 bases. The ends lost 2 bases at V and 4 bases at J; junction bases unmatched: 4. In germline, CDR1 is MNHNS, CDR2 SASEGT. This CDR3 is built from 15 residues.

This clone showed up just a few times. The chain is built from TRBV5-1 and TRBJ1-6; possible D gene TRBD1, 6 bases. With 4 bases removed from V and 11 bases from J, the gap between germline ends came to 22 bases. The length of the CDR3 is 16 residues. Looked up from germline, CDR1 is SGHRS and CDR2 is YFSETQ. The CDR3 here is CASSQSHRAPGAPLHF. CDR3 nucleotide sequence: TGCGCCAGCAGCCAGAGCCACAGGGCCCCTGGGGCACCCCTCCACTTT.

The chain joins TRBV29-1 to TRBJ2-3; 7 bases align to TRBD1. The CDR3 has 14 residues. Germline V gives CDR1 SQVTM, CDR2 ANQGSEA. V lost 4 bases, J lost 2 bases, and 6 bases stayed unmatched. DNA of the CDR3: TGCAGCGTTGGAAGACAGGGCCCCACAGATACGCAGTATTTT. Amino acids: CSVGRQGPTDTQYF.

This rearrangement joins TRBV5-1 to TRBJ2-5, with 9 nucleotides matching TRBD1. CDR1 SGHRS and CDR2 YFSETQ come from the germline V gene. The V gene end was trimmed by 5 bases and the J gene end by 1 base; junction bases not matched to a gene: 9. CDR3 length: 16 residues. The CDR3 loop is CASRLLQGAPQETQYF. For the CDR3, the DNA is TGCGCCAGCAGGTTGTTACAGGGGGCGCCCCAAGAGACCCAGTACTTC.

The rearrangement links TRBV5-5 to TRBJ2-7, with TRBD1 as a possible D gene (5 bases). V dropped 2 bases and J dropped 5 bases, with 11 bases sitting between them. The germline CDR1 and CDR2 sequences are SGHKS and YYEKEE (reference sequence). There are 13 residues in the CDR3. The CDR3 here is CASSFNRPHEQYF. The CDR3 DNA follows: TGTGCCAGCAGCTTTAACAGGCCCCACGAGCAGTACTTC.

The J gene is TRBJ2-7, the V gene TRBV7-2; 9 bases align to TRBD2. The CDR3 is 15 amino acids. V dropped 4 bases and J dropped 5; count of bases not matched to a gene: 9. CDR1 is SGHTA, CDR2 FQGNSA, per germline. The CDR3 bases are TGTGCCAGCAGCTACCGACCGGGACTAGCCAACGAGCAGTACTTC. It codes for CASSYRPGLANEQYF.

The J gene is TRBJ2-1, the V gene TRBV27; 10 bases align to TRBD1. Germline-derived CDR1 and CDR2 are MNHEY and SMNVEV (reference sequence). Germline trimming cut 2 bases from V and 5 bases from J; bases unmatched to any gene: 6. This CDR3 contains 16 residues. CDR3 protein: CASSLVGQGRNNEQFF. The DNA for the CDR3 is TGTGCCAGCAGTTTAGTGGGACAGGGGAGGAACAATGAGCAGTTCTTC.

This chain joins TRBV29-1 and TRBJ1-1, with D possibly matching TRBD1 (5 bases). This CDR3 comprises 13 residues. V lost 7 bases, J lost 1 base, and 13 bases lay in between. Looked up from germline, CDR1 is SQVTM and CDR2 is ANQGSEA. The DNA for the CDR3 is TGCAGCGGAATAAGGGGAGGGAACACTGAAGCTTTCTTT. This translates into CSGIRGGNTEAFF.

The chain joins TRBV4-2 to TRBJ2-1; 12 bases are a match to TRBD1. Germline trimming cut 1 base from V and 7 bases from J; bases unmatched to any gene: 5. This CDR3 spans 16 amino acids. Germline V lookup: CDR1 LGHNA, CDR2 YNFKEQ. In nucleotides, the CDR3 is TGTGCCAGCAGCCAAGCGGCGGGACAGGGGGCGAATGAGCAGTTCTTC. Translated, it gives CASSQAAGQGANEQFF.

The J gene is TRBJ2-7, the V gene TRBV11-2; 8 positions match TRBD1. Germline CDR1 reads SGHAT; CDR2 reads FQNNGV. Trimming took 5 bases from V and 2 from J; bases not matched to a gene: 11. The CDR3 contains 16 residues. For the CDR3, the DNA is TGTGCCAGCAGCCCCTTAAGCCGGACAGGGCCCTACGAGCAGTACTTC. Protein sequence: CASSPLSRTGPYEQYF.

This sequence joins TRBV6-5 and TRBJ1-1; 10 bases are a match to TRBD1. The CDR3 is 13 amino acids. From germline, CDR1 is MNHEY and CDR2 SVGAGI. The V gene end was trimmed by 5 bases and the J gene end by 11 bases; junction bases not matched to a gene: 8. The CDR3 sequence: CASSRTGGGGAFF. The CDR3 DNA is TGTGCCAGCAGTAGGACAGGGGGAGGCGGCGCTTTCTTT.

This clone has only a few counts. This chain uses TRBV19 with TRBJ2-3; 11 nucleotides agree with TRBD1. Germline lookup yields CDR1 LNHDA and CDR2 SQIVND (reference sequence). The CDR3 is 17 residues long. The J segment lost 5 bases and the V segment lost 4 bases, leaving 11 bases of the junction unmatched. CDR3 in DNA: TGTGCCAGTAGTAAGCTGGGACAGGGGGTTACAAGAGATACGCAGTATTTT. Amino acid sequence: CASSKLGQGVTRDTQYF.

The chain recombines TRBV19 with TRBJ1-6; no clear D. This CDR3 contains 16 residues. Trimming cost V 5 bases and J 2 bases, with 13 bases left between them. Germline CDR1 LNHDA, CDR2 SQIVND (reference sequence). CDR3 sequence reads: CASSRGIGTYNSPLHF. CDR3 in DNA: TGTGCCAGTAGTCGTGGGATCGGGACCTATAATTCACCCCTCCACTTT.

The chain has TRBV18 and TRBJ1-1; maybe TRBD1 (5 bases). V shed 3 bases and J shed 4 bases, with 12 bases lying between them. Germline V lookup: CDR1 KGHSH, CDR2 LQKENI. This CDR3 contains 14 residues. The CDR3 sequence is CASSPIDSGTEAFF. CDR3 nucleotides: TGTGCCAGCTCACCTATTGACAGTGGCACTGAAGCTTTCTTT.

J is TRBJ2-5 and V is TRBV11-2; D may be TRBD2 (6 bases). Germline V CDR1 and CDR2: SGHAT, FQNNGV. V was trimmed by 1 base and J by 2 bases, leaving 11 bases between them. There are 15 residues in the CDR3. The CDR3 loop reads CASSLAGSGQETQYF. The CDR3 DNA sequence: TGTGCCAGCAGCTTAGCTGGTAGCGGACAAGAGACCCAGTACTTC.

V gene TRBV7-9 combines with J gene TRBJ2-5, with a weak D call TRBD1 (6 bases). V was cut by 4 bases and J by 4 bases, with 13 bases left in between. The CDR3 contains 14 residues. The V gene's germline CDR1 is SEHNR and CDR2 FQNEAQ (reference sequence). The CDR3 DNA follows: TGTGCCAGCAGCTCGGACAGTGGGGTAGAGACCCAGTACTTC. Encoded protein: CASSSDSGVETQYF.

The rearrangement joins TRBV15 to TRBJ1-2; a weak D match, TRBD1 (5 bases). V was trimmed by 4 bases and J by 3 bases, leaving 9 bases between them. The CDR3 has 13 amino acids. Germline lookup yields CDR1 LNHNV and CDR2 YYDKDF (reference sequence). The CDR3 coding sequence is TGTGCCACCAGCATTACAGGTGACTATGGCTACACCTTC. Amino acid sequence: CATSITGDYGYTF.

The chain recombines TRBV25-1 with TRBJ1-2; D possibly corresponds to TRBD1 (6 bases). The CDR3 has 14 amino acids. V was shortened by 3 bases and J by 8 bases, with 16 bases between the two germline ends. The germline V gene has CDR1 MGHDK and CDR2 SYGVNS. The CDR3 is CASSEDSFLRGYTF. DNA for the CDR3: TGTGCCAGCAGTGAGGACAGCTTCTTGAGAGGCTACACCTTC.

The chain recombines TRBV30 with TRBJ1-6; 8 nucleotides line up with TRBD1. The junction had 15 bases not matched to a gene; V was cut back by 3 bases and J by 14 bases. Germline V lookup: CDR1 GTSNPN, CDR2 SVGIG (reference sequence). CDR3 length: 15 amino acids. CDR3 loop: CAWRQGANPFWTLHF. The CDR3 nucleotides read TGTGCCTGGAGGCAGGGGGCGAACCCTTTTTGGACCCTCCACTTT.

The genes are TRBV7-2 and TRBJ1-2, with 9 bases lining up with TRBD1. J was trimmed by 10 bases and V by 5 bases; bases with no gene match: 11. Germline V lookup: CDR1 SGHTA, CDR2 FQGNSA. This CDR3 contains 14 residues. CDR3 protein: CASSAGQGVPSYTF. For the CDR3, the DNA is TGTGCCAGCAGCGCGGGACAGGGAGTGCCCTCCTACACCTTC.

The chain couples TRBV13 to TRBJ1-1; 7 bases map to TRBD1. CDR1 and CDR2 from the germline V gene are PRHDT and FYEKMQ (reference sequence). V shed 8 bases and J 3 bases; nucleotides not matched to a gene: 6. This CDR3 is 13 amino acids long. This CDR3 is CASGNRGDTEAFF. For the CDR3, the DNA is TGTGCCAGCGGTAACAGGGGTGACACTGAAGCTTTCTTT.